The 4 T cell receptor beta chains below were found in one sample sequenced in a study of cytomegalovirus exposure and HLA in healthy donors. Using immunoSEQ multiplex PCR, the repertoire was profiled, and TCRdb retains in-frame clones only, with some absent. Here the sample spans over 90,000 clones, approximately 94% being singletons. Material for sequencing was PBMCs. These receptors were obtained from a woman aged 18-29 years in good health and CMV-seronegative.

This chain links TRBV19 with TRBJ2-5; maybe TRBD1 (5 bases). V shed 4 bases and J shed 7 bases, with 16 bases lying between them. CDR3 size: 14 residues. Germline assignment: CDR1 LNHDA and CDR2 SQIVND (reference sequence). CDR3 bases: TGTGCCAGTAGTAGGGGCGGAGAGTTCGGGACCCAGTACTTC. This gives the protein CASSRGGEFGTQYF.

V and J are TRBV6-6 and TRBJ2-3; D gene ambiguous. CDR3 size: 13 residues. CDR1 is MNHNY and CDR2 is SVGAGI in the germline V gene (reference sequence). V dropped 2 bases and J dropped 2 bases, with 5 bases sitting between them. CDR3 bases: TGTGCCAGCAGTTACGAGGTCACAGATACGCAGTATTTT. This gives the protein CASSYEVTDTQYF.

This clone occurred once. The rearrangement uses TRBV7-6 and TRBJ2-7; TRBD1 matches at 12 bases. The CDR3 sequence is 16 residues long. J gave up 5 bases and V 4 bases, and 9 bases lay outside the gene matches. CDR1 and CDR2 from the germline V gene are SGHVS and FNYEAQ. The CDR3 coding sequence is TGTGCCAGCAGCTCTCCCGGGACAGGGGGCTCGCACGAGCAGTACTTC. Its translation is CASSSPGTGGSHEQYF. The variable domain in full, with the rest retrieved from reference TRBV7-6 and TRBJ2-7, is GAGVSQSPRYKVTKRGQDVALRCDPISGHVSLYWYRQALGQGPEFLTYFNYEAQQDKSGLPNDRFSAERPEGSISTLTIQRTEQRDSAMYRCASSSPGTGGSHEQYFGPGTRLTVT.

The genes are TRBV4-3 and TRBJ2-3, with 8 bases that match TRBD1. Germline assignment: CDR1 LGHNA and CDR2 YSLEER. There are 16 residues in the CDR3. Trimming took 0 bases from V and 1 from J; bases not matched to a gene: 3. The CDR3 loop reads CASSQESDRGTDTQYF. The DNA of the CDR3 is TGCGCCAGCAGCCAAGAATCGGACAGGGGCACAGATACGCAGTATTTT.